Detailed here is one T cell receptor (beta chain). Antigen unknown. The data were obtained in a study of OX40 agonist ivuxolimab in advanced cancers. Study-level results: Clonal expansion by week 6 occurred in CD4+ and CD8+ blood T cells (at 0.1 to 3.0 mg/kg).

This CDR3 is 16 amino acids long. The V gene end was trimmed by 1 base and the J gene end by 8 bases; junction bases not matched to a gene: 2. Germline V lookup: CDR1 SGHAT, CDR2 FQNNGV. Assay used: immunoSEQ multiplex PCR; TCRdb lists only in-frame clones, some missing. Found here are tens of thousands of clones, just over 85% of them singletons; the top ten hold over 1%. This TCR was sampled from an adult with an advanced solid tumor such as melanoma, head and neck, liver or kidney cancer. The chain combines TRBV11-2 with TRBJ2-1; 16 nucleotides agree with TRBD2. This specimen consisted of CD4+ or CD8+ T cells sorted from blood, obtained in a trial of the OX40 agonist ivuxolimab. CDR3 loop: CASSLVGTSGGDEQFF. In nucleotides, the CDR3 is TGTGCCAGCAGCTTAGTCGGGACTAGCGGGGGGGATGAGCAGTTCTTC.